This TCR beta chain appears in the sequencing data of a study of cytomegalovirus exposure and HLA in healthy donors. Study-wide findings and caveats: The likely explanation for a cluster of highly shared sequence variants was sequencing artifact. In a later analysis, 15,000 to 20,000 TCR beta sequences were associated with HLA alleles at 0.05 false discovery rate. Analysis performed later showed TCR beta chains linked to HLA being more clonally expanded than equally common others.

The primer mix had 60 Vbeta and 13 Jbeta primers. Clones were read by immunoSEQ multiplex PCR, and TCRdb kept only the in-frame ones, dropping some. The table includes some 200,000 clones, around 77% detected once. To note about this clone: The target antigen is unknown.

The V end lost 4 bases, the J end lost 4 bases, and 14 bases lay between the germline ends. The CDR3 has 15 amino acids. CDR1 is KGHSH, CDR2 LQKENI, per germline. Specimen: PBMCs. This clonotype was obtained from a woman in her 30s in good health and CMV-seronegative. The rearrangement joins TRBV18 to TRBJ2-4, with D tentatively TRBD2 (6 bases). CDR3 residues: CASSLSGELKNIQYF. In nucleotides, the CDR3 is TGTGCCAGCTCACTTAGCGGAGAATTAAAAAACATTCAGTACTTC.